The clone carrying this T cell receptor beta chain was detected a few times. Its matching antigen is unknown. The authors amplified TCR beta CDR3 regions, and they did so from RNA transcripts for repertoire sequencing. A first-round RT-PCR used HTBI primers, followed by a second-round multiplex PCR. TCRdb passed the multiplex PCR reads through MiXCR, listing each CDR3 protein once. The data hold about 550,000 distinct CDR3 sequences, with under 40% observed a single time. This entry belongs to a study of Graves' ophthalmopathy and Graves' hyperthyroidism. Orbital computed tomography, together with clinical symptoms, serum thyroxine, TRAb and thyroid ultrasound, was used for diagnosis. Study-level results: Most expanded clonotypes from thyroid (those above 0.001 frequency) were also found in blood. For separating ophthalmopathy from stable hyperthyroidism, a 13-signature model gave almost 90% sensitivity and approximately 80% specificity.

The CDR3 is 15 residues long. The V segment lost 5 bases and the J segment 6 bases; nucleotides outside the gene matches: 6. The sequence was obtained from an adult man with Graves' hyperthyroidism. The chain joins TRBV12-3 or TRBV12-4 to TRBJ2-2; 10 bases line up with TRBD1. Sequenced sample: peripheral blood or thyroid tissue (not recorded which). CDR3 nucleotides: TGTGCCAGCAGTACGACAGGGGGCGGCTCCGGGGAGCTGTTTTTT. Its translation is CASSTTGGGSGELFF.